Many counts were recorded for the clone carrying this TCR beta chain. Its target is unknown. The CDR3 is 14 amino acids. Germline V gene sequence: CDR1 DFQATT, CDR2 SNEGSKA (reference sequence). V dropped 2 bases and J dropped 5 bases, with 15 bases sitting between them. Unique molecular identifiers were incorporated during preparation of the TCRbeta library. TCRdb called the PCR reads again in MiXCR, with one record for every CDR3 protein. Of approximately 290,000 distinct CDR3 sequences listed, 11% were seen once; the top ten hold about 20%. This sample was included in a study of T-cell reconstitution after alpha-beta-depleted transplantation in children. Study-level results: Roughly two months post-transplant, alpha-beta T cells reportedly originated from several hundred graft clones that had expanded.

The source was peripheral blood, collected 180 days after TCRalphabeta/CD19-depleted stem cell transplant. The chain carries TRBV20-1 and TRBJ2-5; D possibly uses TRBD1 or TRBD2 (5 bases each). This clonotype originated in a male patient aged 2 to 9 who had a stem cell transplant for chronic granulomatous disease, so the T cells may come from the graft donor. DNA of the CDR3: TGCAGTGCTAGATCACTAGGGGTCAGGGAGACCCAGTACTTC. It is translated as CSARSLGVRETQYF.